One sample yielded the 11 T cell receptor beta chains listed below, sequenced in a study of identical twins. Each CDR3 protein is one row after TCRdb ran MiXCR on the 5' RACE reads. The sample yields around 300,000 distinct CDR3 sequences, more than 6.5% seen once. This same sample was also taken into another study, of yellow fever vaccine responses in identical twins.

Sequencing was carried out using memory (CD45RO+) T cells sorted from blood. Receptor source: a woman aged 18-29 years in good health.

This clonotype occurred many times. This sequence joins TRBV12-3 or TRBV12-4 and TRBJ2-7; 8 positions agree with TRBD2. V shed 6 bases and J 1 base; nucleotides not matched to a gene: 8. The CDR3 totals 15 residues. In nucleotides, the CDR3 is TGTGCCAGCAGCCTCGGGGGGGGATTGTCCTACGAGCAGTACTTC. The encoded protein is CASSLGGGLSYEQYF.

This clonotype has only a few counts. The gene calls are TRBV20-1 and TRBJ2-1; D ambiguous. The V and J ends lost 4 bases and 4 bases respectively, with 5 bases between them. Per the germline V gene, CDR1 is DFQATT and CDR2 is SNEGSKA (reference sequence). CDR3 length: 11 residues. This CDR3 is CSATEYNEQFF. In nucleotides, the CDR3 is TGCAGTGCTACAGAGTACAATGAGCAGTTCTTC.

This clonotype was counted many times. The chain combines TRBV5-5 with TRBJ1-5, with D perhaps TRBD1 (5 bases). The length of the CDR3 is 13 residues. Germline CDR1 is SGHKS and CDR2 is YYEKEE (reference sequence). The V and J ends lost 0 bases and 6 bases respectively, with 7 bases between them. The CDR3: CASSLEGPQPQHF. For the CDR3, the DNA is TGTGCCAGCAGCTTGGAGGGGCCTCAGCCCCAGCATTTT.

Only a few counts were recorded for this clonotype. This chain links TRBV6-1 with TRBJ2-7, with a tentative D call TRBD1 (5 bases). The CDR3 extends over 12 amino acids. Germline V CDR1 and CDR2: MNHNS, SASEGT. Trimming removed 4 bases from V and 8 bases from J, with 12 bases in between. CDR3 sequence (DNA): TGTGCCAGCAGTGTCCAGGGCCAACAGCAGTACGTC. Translated, it gives CASSVQGQQQYV.

The CDR3 DNA follows: TGCAGTGCTAGTCTCGTAAGGGGAAGTTGGGTTAAAGAGACCCAGTACTTC. It is translated as CSASLVRGSWVKETQYF. The V call is TRBV20-1, the J call TRBJ2-5, with D perhaps matching TRBD1 (5 bases). The germline V and J ends were trimmed by 3 bases and 3 bases, with 23 bases remaining between them. Germline V gene lookup returns CDR1 DFQATT and CDR2 SNEGSKA (reference sequence). This CDR3 is built from 17 residues.

This clonotype has a handful of counts. The J gene is TRBJ2-5, the V gene TRBV2; tentatively, D is TRBD2 (6 bases). CDR3 length equals 12 residues. Germline lookup yields CDR1 SNHLY and CDR2 FYNNEI. V shed 4 bases and J shed 5 bases, with 8 bases lying between them. Written as DNA, the CDR3 is TGTGCCAGCAGTGGGGCGGGGGAGACCCAGTACTTC. It is translated as CASSGAGETQYF.

This clonotype was observed many times. The gene calls are TRBV5-1 and TRBJ2-7; 8 bases are a match to TRBD1. The V segment lost 0 bases and the J segment 5 bases; nucleotides outside the gene matches: 4. Looked up from germline, CDR1 is SGHRS and CDR2 is YFSETQ. This CDR3 is built from 14 residues. CDR3 amino acids: CASSLEQGAHEQYF. The CDR3 coding sequence is TGCGCCAGCAGCTTGGAGCAGGGGGCCCACGAGCAGTACTTC.

V is TRBV5-1 and J is TRBJ2-3; 7 nucleotides agree with TRBD1. After removal of 4 bases from V and 4 bases from J, the junction contained 3 bases not matched to a gene. Germline V gene lookup returns CDR1 SGHRS and CDR2 YFSETQ. The CDR3 is made up of 13 amino acids. The chain's CDR3 is CASSPGQADTQYF. The CDR3 DNA is TGCGCCAGCAGCCCTGGACAGGCAGATACGCAGTATTTT.

Many counts were recorded for this clonotype. The V call is TRBV25-1, the J call TRBJ2-7, with D possibly being TRBD1 (6 bases). The CDR3 runs to 16 residues. Germline values: CDR1 MGHDK, CDR2 SYGVNS. The V and J ends lost 3 bases and 3 bases respectively, with 18 bases between them. The CDR3: CASSETWDTDYYEQYF. CDR3 coding DNA: TGTGCCAGCAGTGAGACCTGGGACACAGATTACTACGAGCAGTACTTC.

This clonotype has at least ten counts. The chain employs TRBV7-2 and TRBJ1-4; 8 bases map to TRBD1. The CDR3 covers 16 residues. V shed 2 bases, J shed 2 bases, and the junction held 4 bases outside the gene matches. Germline CDR1 and CDR2: SGHTA and FQGNSA. The DNA for the CDR3 is TGTGCCAGCAGCTTATCCAGGGGGCTGACTAATGAAAAACTGTTTTTT. It encodes CASSLSRGLTNEKLFF.

The table lists this clonotype with a few counts. This chain connects TRBV5-1 to TRBJ2-1; 7 nucleotides align to TRBD1. The CDR3 is 16 residues long. V shed 0 bases, J shed 7 bases, and the junction held 10 bases outside the gene matches. Germline loops: CDR1 SGHRS, CDR2 YFSETQ. Here the CDR3 reads CASSLEGAVMGNEQFF. CDR3 sequence (DNA): TGCGCCAGCAGCTTGGAGGGGGCGGTCATGGGGAATGAGCAGTTCTTC. The variable domain in full, with the rest retrieved from reference TRBV5-1 and TRBJ2-1, is KAGVTQTPRYLIKTRGQQVTLSCSPISGHRSVSWYQQTPGQGLQFLFEYFSETQRNKGNFPGRFSGRQFSNSRSEMNVSTLELGDSALYLCASSLEGAVMGNEQFFGPGTRLTVL.